What follows are 2 T cell receptor beta chains derived from one specimen sequenced in a study of blood T cells in healthy people across ages. A second roughly 6 to 11 cycle PCR used barcoded and J-beta primers. TCRdb reprocessed the 5' RACE reads via MiXCR and lists one record per CDR3 protein. The table shows hundreds of thousands of distinct CDR3 sequences, with over 40% occurring only once. Input material: blood. The origin of the receptors is a woman at least 80 years old in good health.

This rearrangement joins TRBV18 to TRBJ2-6, with TRBD1 matching 10 bases. Losses at the gene ends were 2 bases for V and 0 bases for J; bases not matched to a gene: 1. Germline V lookup: CDR1 KGHSH, CDR2 LQKENI. The CDR3 consists of 17 residues. In DNA, the CDR3 is TGTGCCAGCTCACCAAGGACAGGGGGCTCTGGGGCCAACGTCCTGACTTTC. Translated: CASSPRTGGSGANVLTF.

V usage is TRBV6-5 and J usage is TRBJ1-2; D is perhaps TRBD1 (5 bases). Per germline, CDR1 MNHEY and CDR2 SVGAGI. The germline V and J ends were trimmed by 2 bases and 0 bases, with 10 bases remaining between them. This CDR3 contains 15 residues. The CDR3 DNA sequence: TGTGCCAGCAGTTACGGGGCAGGTTCTAACTATGGCTACACCTTC. This encodes CASSYGAGSNYGYTF.